This TCR beta chain derives from a study of blood T cell repertoires in COVID-19. Repertoires were generated with immunoSEQ multiplex PCR, while TCRdb's copy carries only in-frame clones and drops some. Here the sample spans 150,000 to 200,000 clones, around 89% being singletons. Germline V CDR1 and CDR2: MNHEY, SVGEGT. This CDR3 comprises 14 residues. The V and J ends lost 6 bases and 2 bases respectively, with 10 bases between them. The gene calls are TRBV6-2 or TRBV6-3 and TRBJ2-2; D uncertain. The sequence came from a young man who had recovered from COVID-19. The sequenced sample was peripheral blood. CDR3 sequence reads: CASSRALNTGELFF. The CDR3 DNA is TGTGCCAGCAGCCGGGCCTTAAACACCGGGGAGCTGTTTTTT.